This T cell receptor (beta chain) was sequenced in a study of blood T cells in healthy people across ages. This clonotype was picked up a small number of times. CDR1 and CDR2 (germline): SGHTA, FQGTGA. CDR3 size: 12 residues. Between the trimmed V and J ends, which lost 1 base and 8 bases, there was a span of 6 bases. A sample-barcoded 5' primer and a J-beta primer mix were used in a second PCR of about 7 to 11 cycles. TCRdb processed the 5' RACE reads anew with MiXCR; each CDR3 protein has one entry. The sample carries roughly 1,500,000 distinct CDR3 sequences, about 32% recorded once. Sequencing used blood. This receptor was obtained from a young woman in good health. This rearrangement joins TRBV7-3 to TRBJ2-1; D gene uncertain. The CDR3 here is CASSLNGYEQFF. CDR3 bases: TGTGCCAGCAGCTTAAACGGTTATGAGCAGTTCTTC.